This TCR beta chain was recorded in a study of blood T cell repertoires in COVID-19. Study details: Sites in the United States, Italy and Spain provided acute and convalescent COVID-19 samples. The cDNA or gDNA used as material had been derived from T cells, B-cell-depleted T cells, or PBMCs.

The V and J ends lost 4 bases and 2 bases respectively, with 8 bases between them. The CDR3 contains 13 residues. In germline, CDR1 is SGHNT, CDR2 YENEEA. Original analysis: Estimated nucleated cell counts came from reference gene primer amplification. TCRdb's table, derived via immunoSEQ multiplex PCR, lists solely in-frame clones and lacks some. V, J and clone size were drawn from that table, and D and trimming were deduced from the DNA. The table records around 67,000 clones, about 89% of them present only once. The TCR was taken from a man aged 50-59 years with active COVID-19. The V and J genes are TRBV11-3 and TRBJ1-2; D is unresolved. The specimen sequenced was peripheral blood. The CDR3 here is CASSSRANYGYTF. DNA of the CDR3: TGTGCCAGCAGCTCCCGAGCAAACTATGGCTACACCTTC.